This T cell receptor (beta chain) appears in the sequencing data of a study of patients and donors after allogeneic stem cell transplantation. Using its own MiXCR run on the RT-PCR reads, TCRdb lists one record per CDR3 protein. The sample includes about a million distinct CDR3 sequences, more than 15% seen only once; the top ten take roughly 6.4%. Germline CDR1 MNHEY, CDR2 SVGEGT. The V end was cut by 4 bases, the J end by 0 bases, with 16 bases between. This CDR3 comprises 17 residues. This clonotype was sampled from a human donor who was either an allogeneic HSCT recipient or a stem cell or donor lymphocyte infusion donor (not recorded which). It is not recorded whose cells these are; they may come from a transplant donor. Sequenced material: blood, either unsorted or a sorted T cell fraction (not recorded which). The chain couples TRBV6-2 or TRBV6-3 to TRBJ2-4; possibly TRBD1 for D (5 bases). This CDR3 is CASSSSTVLLAKNIQYF. The CDR3 DNA sequence: TGTGCCAGCAGTTCATCGACAGTACTCTTAGCCAAAAACATTCAGTACTTC.